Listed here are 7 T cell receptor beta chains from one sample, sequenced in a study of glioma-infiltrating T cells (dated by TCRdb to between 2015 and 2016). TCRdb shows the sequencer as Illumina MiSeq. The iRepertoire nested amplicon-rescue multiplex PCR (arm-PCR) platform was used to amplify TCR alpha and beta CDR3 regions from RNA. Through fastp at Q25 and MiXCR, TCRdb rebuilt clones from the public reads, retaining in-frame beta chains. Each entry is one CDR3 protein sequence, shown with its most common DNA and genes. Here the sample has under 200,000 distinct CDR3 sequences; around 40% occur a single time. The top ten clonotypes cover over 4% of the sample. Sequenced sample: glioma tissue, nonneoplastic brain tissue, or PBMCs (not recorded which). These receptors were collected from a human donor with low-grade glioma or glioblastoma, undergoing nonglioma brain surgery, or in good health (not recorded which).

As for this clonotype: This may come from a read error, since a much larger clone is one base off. CDR3 loop: CDSSSDRDRGTEQFF. CDR3 in DNA: TGTGACAGCAGTTCGGACCGGGACAGGGGTACTGAGCAGTTCTTC. The chain carries TRBV28 and TRBJ2-1; 10 nucleotides match TRBD1. Germline values: CDR1 MDHEN, CDR2 SYDVKM. This CDR3 has 15 residues.

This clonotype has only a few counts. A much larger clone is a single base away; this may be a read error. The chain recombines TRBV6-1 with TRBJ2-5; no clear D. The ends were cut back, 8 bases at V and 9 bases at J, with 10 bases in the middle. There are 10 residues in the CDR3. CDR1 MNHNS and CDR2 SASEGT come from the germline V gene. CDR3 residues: CASEYGPQYF. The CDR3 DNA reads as TGTGCCAGCGAGTACGGGCCCCAGTACTTC.

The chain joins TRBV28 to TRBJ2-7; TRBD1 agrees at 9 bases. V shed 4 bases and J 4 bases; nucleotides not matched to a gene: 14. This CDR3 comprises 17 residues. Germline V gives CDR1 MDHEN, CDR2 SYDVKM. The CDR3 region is CASSSHSSGTGRYEQYF. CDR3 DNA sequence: TGTGCCAGCAGTTCCCACTCTTCCGGGACAGGGCGATACGAGCAGTACTTC.

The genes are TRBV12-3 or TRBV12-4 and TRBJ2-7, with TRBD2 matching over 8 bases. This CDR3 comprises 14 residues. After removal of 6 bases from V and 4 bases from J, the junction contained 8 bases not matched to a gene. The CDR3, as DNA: TGTGCCAGCAGAAACAGCGGGGGACCGTACGAGCAGTACTTC. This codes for CASRNSGGPYEQYF.

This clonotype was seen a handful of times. The CDR3 DNA reads as TGTGCCTGGAAAAAACAGTTACCGACAGATACGCAGTATTTT. Its protein product is CAWKKQLPTDTQYF. The chain uses TRBV30 and TRBJ2-3, with D uncertain. Germline V gene data show CDR1 as GTSNPN and CDR2 as SVGIG (reference sequence). V lost 4 bases, J lost 3 bases, and 14 bases lay in between. This CDR3 contains 14 residues.

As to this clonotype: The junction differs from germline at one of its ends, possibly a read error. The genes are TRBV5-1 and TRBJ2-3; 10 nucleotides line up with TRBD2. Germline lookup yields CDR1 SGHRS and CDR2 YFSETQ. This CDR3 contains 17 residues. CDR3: CASSLTGTSASTDMQYF. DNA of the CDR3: TGCGCCAGCAGCCTAACCGGGACTAGCGCGAGCACAGATATGCAGTATTTT. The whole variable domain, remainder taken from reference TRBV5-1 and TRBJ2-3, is KAGVTQTPRYLIKTRGQQVTLSCSPISGHRSVSWYQQTPGQGLQFLFEYFSETQRNKGNFPGRFSGRQFSNSRSEMNVSTLELGDSALYLCASSLTGTSASTDMQYFGPGTRLTVL.

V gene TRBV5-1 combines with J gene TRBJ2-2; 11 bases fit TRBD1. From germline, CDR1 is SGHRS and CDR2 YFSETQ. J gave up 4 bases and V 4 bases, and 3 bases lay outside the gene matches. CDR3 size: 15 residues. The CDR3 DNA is TGCGCCAGCAGCCCCGGGACAGGGGGCACCGGGGAGCTGTTTTTT. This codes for CASSPGTGGTGELFF.